The clone carrying this TCR beta chain was detected a few times. Its antigen is unknown. Germline lookup yields CDR1 LGHNA and CDR2 YNFKEQ. V lost 0 bases, J lost 3 bases, and 11 bases lay in between. The CDR3 spans 15 residues. One entry per CDR3 protein results from TCRdb running MiXCR on the reads. The sample lists 450,000 to 650,000 distinct CDR3 sequences, 40% occurring once. The data are from a study of T cell repertoires in cytomegalovirus infection. Study-level information: Peptides in the study included HLA-C-restricted and HLA-B-restricted CMV epitopes. Both a matching HLA type and CMV infection were indicated by public TCR beta signatures.

Points from the study as a whole: The ex vivo response was dominated by HLA-C-restricted CMV-specific TCR beta clonotypes.

This receptor was obtained from a human donor in good health (CMV status not recorded). Some clones in this sample may be carry-over from other donors' samples. The chain couples TRBV4-2 to TRBJ1-2, with no clear D. The sample consisted of cultured PBMCs, taken from culture after CMV antigen stimulation. In DNA, the CDR3 is TGTGCCAGCAGCCAAGATCCAGAGGAGTACTATGGCTACACCTTC. It codes for CASSQDPEEYYGYTF.